One and the same sample provided the 20 T cell receptor beta chains below, sequenced in a study of blood T cell repertoires in COVID-19. Profiling relied on immunoSEQ multiplex PCR, and the TCRdb table lists in-frame clones only, not all of them. This table holds about 670,000 clones, 90% found once. The material sequenced was peripheral blood. The receptors derive from a woman under 30 with acute or convalescent COVID-19.

This chain links TRBV15 with TRBJ1-1; D possibly corresponds to TRBD1 (6 bases). The CDR3 consists of 14 residues. Germline assignment: CDR1 LNHNV and CDR2 YYDKDF (reference sequence). V gave up 3 bases and J gave up 4 bases, with 12 bases separating them. The CDR3 sequence: CATSSTGSGTEAFF. The CDR3 nucleotides read TGTGCCACCAGCAGTACAGGGTCGGGCACTGAAGCTTTCTTT.

The chain is built from TRBV19 and TRBJ1-3; D is undetermined. Germline V lookup: CDR1 LNHDA, CDR2 SQIVND (reference sequence). The CDR3 is made up of 15 amino acids. The V end was cut by 5 bases, the J end by 0 bases, with 11 bases between. The CDR3 protein is CASSSHVYSGNTIYF. CDR3 sequence (DNA): TGTGCCAGTAGTTCACATGTGTACTCTGGAAACACCATATATTTT.

The chain couples TRBV30 to TRBJ2-1, with 14 bases fitting TRBD2. After removal of 3 bases from V and 8 bases from J, the junction contained 6 bases not matched to a gene. Germline assignment: CDR1 GTSNPN and CDR2 SVGIG (reference sequence). The CDR3 sequence is 15 residues long. CDR3 nucleotides: TGTGCCTGGAGCCCGACTAGCGGGGGGGCCGATGAGCAGTTCTTC. It specifies CAWSPTSGGADEQFF. The variable domain in full, with the rest retrieved from reference TRBV30 and TRBJ2-1, is SQTIHQWPATLVQPVGSPLSLECTVEGTSNPNLYWYRQAAGRGLQLLFYSVGIGQISSEVPQNLSASRPQDRQFILSSKKLLLSDSGFYLCAWSPTSGGADEQFFGPGTRLTVL.

J is TRBJ1-1 and V is TRBV7-9; no reliable D call. The CDR3 runs to 15 residues. Germline V lookup: CDR1 SEHNR, CDR2 FQNEAQ (reference sequence). V gave up 2 bases and J gave up 8 bases, with 18 bases separating them. Here the CDR3 reads CASSLRPQANGEAFF. The CDR3 DNA follows: TGTGCCAGCAGCTTACGACCGCAGGCGAATGGGGAAGCTTTCTTT.

On this clone itself: This sample includes further DNA sequences coding for the same CDR3. The V gene is TRBV24-1, the J gene TRBJ1-2, with D possibly matching TRBD1 (6 bases). V dropped 4 bases and J dropped 8 bases, with 10 bases sitting between them. The CDR3 contains 12 residues. Germline CDR1 KGHDR, CDR2 SFDVKD. The CDR3, as DNA: TGTGCCACCAGTGAGGCAGGGGACGGCTACACCTTC. This sequence encodes CATSEAGDGYTF.

The rearrangement links TRBV25-1 to TRBJ1-6; possibly TRBD1 for D (5 bases). The length of the CDR3 is 15 residues. Germline loops: CDR1 MGHDK, CDR2 SYGVNS. Trimming removed 3 bases from V and 5 bases from J, with 11 bases in between. The CDR3 protein is CASSDGGLNNSPLHF. CDR3 DNA: TGTGCCAGCAGTGACGGGGGTCTTAATAATTCACCCCTCCACTTT. Together with reference TRBV25-1 and TRBJ1-6, the CDR3 gives the full variable domain: EADIYQTPRYLVIGTGKKITLECSQTMGHDKMYWYQQDPGMELHLIHYSYGVNSTEKGDLSSESTVSRIRTEHFPLTLESARPSHTSQYLCASSDGGLNNSPLHFGNGTRLTVT.

V and J are TRBV6-5 and TRBJ1-2; TRBD1 might be the D (5 bases). The CDR3 totals 15 residues. Germline-derived CDR1 and CDR2 are MNHEY and SVGAGI. V was trimmed by 2 bases and J by 8 bases, leaving 18 bases between them. Here the CDR3 DNA reads TGTGCCAGCAGTTACCTCATGGGGGGTACGAGAGGCTACACCTTC. Amino acid sequence: CASSYLMGGTRGYTF.

Here the CDR3 reads CATSEPPGQGITDTQYF. The CDR3 DNA reads TGTGCCACCAGCGAACCTCCGGGACAGGGGATCACAGATACGCAGTATTTT. The chain employs TRBV24-1 and TRBJ2-3; 10 nucleotides match TRBD1. CDR3 length: 17 amino acids. The junction had 11 bases not matched to a gene; V was cut back by 7 bases and J by 2 bases. Germline V gene lookup returns CDR1 KGHDR and CDR2 SFDVKD.

The chain uses TRBV7-2 and TRBJ1-1; TRBD1 matches at 9 bases. Germline trimming cut 1 base from V and 5 bases from J; bases unmatched to any gene: 5. The CDR3 has 15 residues. Germline CDR1 and CDR2: SGHTA and FQGNSA. This CDR3 reads CASSLGYRGLTEAFF. The CDR3 nucleotides read TGTGCCAGCAGCTTAGGGTACAGGGGGCTGACTGAAGCTTTCTTT.

This clone was seen only once. One junction end disagrees with the germline gene, perhaps due to a read error. V is TRBV29-1 and J is TRBJ2-7, with 9 bases aligning to TRBD1. Per germline, CDR1 SQVTM and CDR2 ANQGSEA. The CDR3 has 13 residues. The CDR3: CNVFGTGIYEQYF. CDR3 DNA: TGCAACGTTTTTGGGACAGGGATCTACGAGCAGTACTTC.

The rearrangement joins TRBV28 to TRBJ1-1, with TRBD1 identical over 7 bases. The CDR3 extends over 14 amino acids. The germline CDR1 and CDR2 sequences are MDHEN and SYDVKM. V was pared by 3 bases and J by 7 bases, with 8 bases of the junction left unmatched. The DNA for the CDR3 is TGTGCCAGCAGTTTGGGGACAGTGGGGATTGAAGCTTTCTTT. It is translated as CASSLGTVGIEAFF.

The gene calls are TRBV6-5 and TRBJ1-5; D is perhaps TRBD1 (5 bases). The V gene's germline CDR1 is MNHEY and CDR2 SVGAGI. This CDR3 region has 14 residues. Trimming removed 10 bases at V and 0 bases at J, with 13 bases between. The CDR3 DNA is TGTGCCATCATGAGCAGGGATAGCAATCAGCCCCAGCATTTT. It codes for CAIMSRDSNQPQHF.

The chain links TRBV3-1 (or the pseudogene TRBV3-2) to TRBJ2-1; a weak D match, TRBD1 (6 bases). V dropped 2 bases and J dropped 5 bases, with 13 bases sitting between them. CDR1 and CDR2 (germline): LGHDT, YNNKEL (reference sequence). The CDR3 length is 15 residues. The CDR3 here is CASSQSRDTDNEQFF. CDR3 in DNA: TGTGCCAGCAGCCAATCCCGGGACACCGACAATGAGCAGTTCTTC.

V and J are TRBV9 and TRBJ2-6; perhaps TRBD2 as D (5 bases). The CDR3 is 14 residues long. V lost 0 bases, J lost 6 bases, and 7 bases lay in between. The germline gives CDR1 SGDLS, CDR2 YYNGEE. Written as DNA, the CDR3 is TGTGCCAGCAGCGTAGGAGGGCTGGCCAACGTCCTGACTTTC. Translating it yields CASSVGGLANVLTF.

This clone came up once. CDR3 sequence: CASSLSGTPNNSPLHF. In DNA, the CDR3 is TGTGCCAGCAGCCTATCCGGGACACCTAATAATTCACCCCTCCACTTT. The chain recombines TRBV11-2 with TRBJ1-6; perhaps TRBD1 as D (6 bases). Trimming left V 5 bases short and J 5 bases short, with 16 bases between. Germline CDR1 and CDR2: SGHAT and FQNNGV. This CDR3 spans 16 amino acids. The full variable domain, with the rest looked up from reference TRBV11-2 and TRBJ1-6, is EAGVAQSPRYKIIEKRQSVAFWCNPISGHATLYWYQQILGQGPKLLIQFQNNGVVDDSQLPKDRFSAERLKGVDSTLKIQPAKLEDSAVYLCASSLSGTPNNSPLHFGNGTRLTVT.

This clone occurred once. V is TRBV4-1 and J is TRBJ1-2; D is unresolved. V gave up 0 bases and J gave up 0 bases, with 11 bases separating them. This CDR3 contains 16 residues. Germline lookup yields CDR1 MGHRA and CDR2 YSYEKL. CDR3 nucleotides: TGCGCCAGCAGCCAAGAGGTAGCAGCAGCTAACTATGGCTACACCTTC. It encodes CASSQEVAAANYGYTF.

The chain joins TRBV7-2 to TRBJ2-7; TRBD2 aligns across 9 bases. There are 16 residues in the CDR3. The ends lost 1 base at V and 5 bases at J; junction bases unmatched: 9. The germline V gene has CDR1 SGHTA and CDR2 FQGNSA. CDR3 bases: TGTGCCAGCAGCTTAGGGCCGCGGGGGGGCGGAAACGAGCAGTACTTC. Translated: CASSLGPRGGGNEQYF.

This clone showed up just a few times. The rearrangement joins TRBV7-9 to TRBJ2-2, with D unclear. Looked up from germline, CDR1 is SEHNR and CDR2 is FQNEAQ (reference sequence). The CDR3 length is 13 residues. Trimming removed 3 bases at V and 2 bases at J, with 4 bases between. DNA for the CDR3: TGTGCCAGCAGCTTGTTAAACACCGGGGAGCTGTTTTTT. Its protein product is CASSLLNTGELFF.

The sample holds one count of this clone. This chain connects TRBV5-4 to TRBJ2-7; a weak D match, TRBD1 (5 bases). There are 13 residues in the CDR3. V lost 3 bases to trimming and J lost 3 bases, with 10 bases between them. The V gene's germline CDR1 is SGHNT and CDR2 YYREEE (reference sequence). The CDR3 sequence is CASSSGQNYEQYF. In nucleotides, the CDR3 is TGTGCCAGCAGCTCAGGACAAAACTACGAGCAGTACTTC.

This clone was seen ten or more times. This CDR3 reads CASSLEGPRTGELFF. The CDR3 nucleotides are TGCGCCAGCAGCTTGGAGGGGCCGAGGACCGGGGAGCTGTTTTTT. The chain employs TRBV5-1 and TRBJ2-2, with a possible D match to TRBD1 (5 bases). Germline values: CDR1 SGHRS, CDR2 YFSETQ. V lost 0 bases to trimming and J lost 5 bases, with 11 bases between them. The CDR3 has 15 residues.